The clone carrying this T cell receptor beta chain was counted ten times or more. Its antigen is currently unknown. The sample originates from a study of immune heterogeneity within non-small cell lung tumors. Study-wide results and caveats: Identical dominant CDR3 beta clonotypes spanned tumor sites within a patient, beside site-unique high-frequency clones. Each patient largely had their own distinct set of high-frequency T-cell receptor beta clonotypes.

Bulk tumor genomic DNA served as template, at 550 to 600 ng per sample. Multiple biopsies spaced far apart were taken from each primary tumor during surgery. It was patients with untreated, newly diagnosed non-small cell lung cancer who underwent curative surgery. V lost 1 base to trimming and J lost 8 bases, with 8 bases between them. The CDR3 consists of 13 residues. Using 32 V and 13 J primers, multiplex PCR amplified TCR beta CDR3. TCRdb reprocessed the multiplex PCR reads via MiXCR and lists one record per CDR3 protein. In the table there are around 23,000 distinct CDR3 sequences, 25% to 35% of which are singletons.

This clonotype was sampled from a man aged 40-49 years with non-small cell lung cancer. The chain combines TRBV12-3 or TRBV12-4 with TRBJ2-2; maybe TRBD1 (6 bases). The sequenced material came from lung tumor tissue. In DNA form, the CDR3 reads TGTGCCAGCAGTTTAGACAGGGCTGGGGAGCTGTTTTTT. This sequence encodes CASSLDRAGELFF.